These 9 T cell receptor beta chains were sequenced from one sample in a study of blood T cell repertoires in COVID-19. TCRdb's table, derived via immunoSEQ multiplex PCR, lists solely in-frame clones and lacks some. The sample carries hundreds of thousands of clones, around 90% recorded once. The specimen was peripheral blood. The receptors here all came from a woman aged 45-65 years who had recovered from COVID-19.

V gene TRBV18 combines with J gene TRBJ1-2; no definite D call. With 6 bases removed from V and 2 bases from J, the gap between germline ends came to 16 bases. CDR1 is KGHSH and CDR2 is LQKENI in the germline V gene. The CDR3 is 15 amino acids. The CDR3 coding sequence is TGTGCCAGCTCGGAGGATCTACCCCTCAACTATGGCTACACCTTC. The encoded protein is CASSEDLPLNYGYTF.

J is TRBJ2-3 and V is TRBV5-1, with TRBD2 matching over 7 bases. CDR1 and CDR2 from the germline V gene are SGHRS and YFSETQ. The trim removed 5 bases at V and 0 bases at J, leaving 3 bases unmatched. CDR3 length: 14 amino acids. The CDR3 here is CASRLGGSTDTQYF. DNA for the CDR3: TGCGCCAGCAGGCTGGGGGGGAGCACAGATACGCAGTATTTT.

CDR3 loop: CASSFGFYEQYF. The CDR3 DNA is TGTGCCAGCAGTTTCGGGTTCTACGAGCAGTACTTC. The chain has TRBV28 and TRBJ2-7; D uncertain. Germline V gene sequence: CDR1 MDHEN, CDR2 SYDVKM. The length of the CDR3 is 12 residues. Trimming shortened V by 3 bases and J by 3 bases, and 6 bases separated the two germline ends.

This CDR3 reads CASSSEGVNTEAFF. The CDR3 DNA is TGCGCCAGCAGCTCAGAGGGGGTGAACACTGAAGCTTTCTTT. The rearrangement links TRBV5-1 to TRBJ1-1; D may be TRBD1 (6 bases). Germline-derived CDR1 and CDR2 are SGHRS and YFSETQ. This CDR3 is 14 amino acids long. V gave up 3 bases and J gave up 0 bases, with 9 bases separating them.

CDR3 sequence: CASSRASGGTYEQYF. The CDR3 region has the DNA TGTGCCAGCTCACGGGCTAGCGGGGGTACCTACGAGCAGTACTTC. The chain couples TRBV18 to TRBJ2-7; 10 bases are shared with TRBD2. CDR1 KGHSH and CDR2 LQKENI come from the germline V gene. Trimming removed 4 bases from V and 2 bases from J; junction bases left unmatched: 5. The CDR3 loop spans 15 amino acids.

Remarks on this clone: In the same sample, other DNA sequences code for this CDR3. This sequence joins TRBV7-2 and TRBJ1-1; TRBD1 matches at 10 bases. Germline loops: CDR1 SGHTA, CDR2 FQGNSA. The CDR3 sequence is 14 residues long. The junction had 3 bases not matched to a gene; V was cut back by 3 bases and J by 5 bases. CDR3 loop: CASSFRTGGTEAFF. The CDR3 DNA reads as TGTGCCAGCAGCTTCCGGACAGGGGGTACTGAAGCTTTCTTT.

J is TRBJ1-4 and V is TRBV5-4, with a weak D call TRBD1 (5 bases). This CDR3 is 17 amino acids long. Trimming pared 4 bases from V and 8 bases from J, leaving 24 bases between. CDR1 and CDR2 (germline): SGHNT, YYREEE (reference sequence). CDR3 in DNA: TGTGCCAGCAGCATAGACCTACAGCGGGGACGAGCGGAAAAACTGTTTTTT. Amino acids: CASSIDLQRGRAEKLFF.

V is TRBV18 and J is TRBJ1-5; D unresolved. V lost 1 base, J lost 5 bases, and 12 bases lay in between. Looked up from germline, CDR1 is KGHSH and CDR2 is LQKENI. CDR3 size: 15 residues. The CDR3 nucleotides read TGTGCCAGCTCACCACTTACCGGGTTTGATCAGCCCCAGCATTTT. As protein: CASSPLTGFDQPQHF.

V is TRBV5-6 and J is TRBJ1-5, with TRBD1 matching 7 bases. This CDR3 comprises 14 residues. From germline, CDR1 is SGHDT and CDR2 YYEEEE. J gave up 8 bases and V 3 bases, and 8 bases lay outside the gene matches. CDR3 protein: CASSSMTGLKPQHF. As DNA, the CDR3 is TGTGCCAGCAGCTCGATGACAGGGCTAAAGCCCCAGCATTTT.